A selection of T cell receptor beta chains follows, all from one sample in a study of blood T cell repertoires in COVID-19. Assay used: immunoSEQ multiplex PCR; TCRdb lists only in-frame clones, some missing. The top ten clones hold roughly 5.7% of a sample with around 41,000 clones, 90% to 95% of them seen once. Sequencing input: peripheral blood. Receptors were obtained from a human donor in a cohort sampled during active COVID-19. The CDR3 runs from the conserved cysteine through the conserved F or W. Each record gives: V gene, clone size, D gene, J gene, CDR3 protein, CDR3 DNA. The D gene is left open where the match is weak. Only part of the rows carry a size: once, few, many, or a class if the clone is expanded.

V gene: TRBV5-4
clone size: -
D gene: TRBD1
J gene: TRBJ1-2
CDR3 protein: CASGTTGNYGYTF
CDR3 DNA: TGTGCCAGCGGTACGACAGGGAACTATGGCTACACCTTC

V gene: TRBV10-3
clone size: -
D gene: -
J gene: TRBJ2-2
CDR3 protein: CAIRNSTGELFF
CDR3 DNA: TGTGCCATCAGGAACAGTACCGGGGAGCTGTTTTTT

V gene: TRBV7-2
clone size: -
D gene: TRBD1
J gene: TRBJ1-1
CDR3 protein: CASSKQGVNTEAFF
CDR3 DNA: TGTGCCAGCAGTAAACAGGGGGTGAACACTGAAGCTTTCTTT

V gene: TRBV18
clone size: -
D gene: TRBD1
J gene: TRBJ1-6
CDR3 protein: CASSVQGAVNSPLHF
CDR3 DNA: TGTGCCAGCTCAGTTCAGGGGGCTGTTAATTCACCCCTCCACTTT

V gene: TRBV5-4
clone size: -
D gene: TRBD1
J gene: TRBJ1-1
CDR3 protein: CASSSAPGGLSSTEAFF
CDR3 DNA: TGTGCCAGCAGTAGCGCTCCAGGGGGCCTATCAAGTACTGAAGCTTTCTTT

V gene: TRBV7-2
clone size: few
D gene: -
J gene: TRBJ2-7
CDR3 protein: CASSLGRDYEQYF
CDR3 DNA: TGTGCCAGCAGCTTAGGCAGGGACTACGAGCAGTACTTC

V gene: TRBV5-1
clone size: -
D gene: TRBD1
J gene: TRBJ2-7
CDR3 protein: CASSPPGQGYEQYF
CDR3 DNA: TGCGCCAGCAGCCCCCCGGGACAGGGTTACGAGCAGTACTTC

V gene: TRBV5-6
clone size: -
D gene: TRBD1
J gene: TRBJ1-6
CDR3 protein: CASSPRQGTMEPLHF
CDR3 DNA: TGTGCCAGCAGCCCCAGACAGGGCACTATGGAACCCCTCCACTTT

V gene: TRBV2
clone size: -
D gene: -
J gene: TRBJ1-2
CDR3 protein: CASRPQGGYTF
CDR3 DNA: TGTGCCAGCAGGCCTCAGGGTGGCTACACCTTC

V gene: TRBV9
clone size: -
D gene: -
J gene: TRBJ2-2
CDR3 protein: CASSVVSTNTGELFF
CDR3 DNA: TGTGCCAGCAGCGTAGTGTCTACCAACACCGGGGAGCTGTTTTTT

V gene: TRBV4-1
clone size: -
D gene: -
J gene: TRBJ1-6
CDR3 protein: CASSQGPEDSPLHF
CDR3 DNA: TGCGCCAGCAGCCAAGGTCCAGAAGATTCACCCCTCCACTTT

V gene: TRBV5-1
clone size: -
D gene: -
J gene: TRBJ1-1
CDR3 protein: CASSLTGTEAFF
CDR3 DNA: TGCGCCAGCAGCTTGACAGGGACTGAAGCTTTCTTT

V gene: TRBV2
clone size: -
D gene: TRBD1
J gene: TRBJ2-5
CDR3 protein: CASSGQGETQYF
CDR3 DNA: TGTGCCAGCAGTGGACAGGGAGAGACCCAGTACTTC

V gene: TRBV4-3
clone size: -
D gene: -
J gene: TRBJ2-7
CDR3 protein: CASSQDPNSPTKQYF
CDR3 DNA: TGCGCCAGCAGCCAAGATCCGAATTCCCCTACGAAGCAGTACTTC

V gene: TRBV11-2
clone size: -
D gene: TRBD2
J gene: TRBJ2-7
CDR3 protein: CASSQGGSEQYF
CDR3 DNA: TGTGCCAGCAGCCAGGGCGGGAGCGAGCAGTACTTC

V gene: TRBV27
clone size: -
D gene: -
J gene: TRBJ1-2
CDR3 protein: CASSYRSTNYGYTF
CDR3 DNA: TGTGCCAGCAGTTACAGGAGTACTAACTATGGCTACACCTTC

V gene: TRBV3-1/TRBV3-2
clone size: -
D gene: -
J gene: TRBJ2-7
CDR3 protein: CASSQGTVGQTYEQYF
CDR3 DNA: TGTGCCAGCAGCCAGGGGACTGTGGGTCAGACCTACGAGCAGTACTTC

V gene: TRBV9
clone size: -
D gene: -
J gene: TRBJ2-3
CDR3 protein: CASSVADSGTDTQYF
CDR3 DNA: TGTGCCAGCAGCGTAGCGGACTCCGGCACAGATACGCAGTATTTT

V gene: TRBV7-6
clone size: -
D gene: TRBD2
J gene: TRBJ2-3
CDR3 protein: CASSQTSYTDTQYF
CDR3 DNA: TGTGCCAGCAGCCAGACTAGCTACACAGATACGCAGTATTTT

V gene: TRBV28
clone size: -
D gene: TRBD1
J gene: TRBJ2-6
CDR3 protein: CASDRTGGSGANVLTF
CDR3 DNA: TGTGCCAGCGATAGGACAGGGGGTTCTGGGGCCAACGTCCTGACTTTC

V gene: TRBV5-4
clone size: -
D gene: TRBD2
J gene: TRBJ2-3
CDR3 protein: CASSFSSGNGVRTDTQYF
CDR3 DNA: TGTGCCAGCAGCTTTTCTAGCGGGAATGGAGTGAGGACAGATACGCAGTATTTT

V gene: TRBV30
clone size: -
D gene: -
J gene: TRBJ2-4
CDR3 protein: CAWSGQVPLVDIQYF
CDR3 DNA: TGTGCCTGGAGTGGACAGGTTCCGCTCGTGGACATTCAGTACTTC

V gene: TRBV29-1
clone size: -
D gene: -
J gene: TRBJ1-6
CDR3 protein: CSAKNGEDSPLHF
CDR3 DNA: TGCAGCGCCAAAAACGGTGAAGATTCACCCCTCCACTTT

V gene: TRBV18
clone size: -
D gene: TRBD2
J gene: TRBJ2-3
CDR3 protein: CASSPIAGGPDTQYF
CDR3 DNA: TGTGCCAGCTCACCGATAGCGGGGGGGCCAGATACGCAGTATTTT

V gene: TRBV3-1/TRBV3-2
clone size: -
D gene: -
J gene: TRBJ1-1
CDR3 protein: CASSQGGITEAFF
CDR3 DNA: TGTGCCAGCAGCCAAGGAGGGATCACTGAAGCTTTCTTT

V gene: TRBV5-5
clone size: -
D gene: TRBD2
J gene: TRBJ2-1
CDR3 protein: CASSLRTSDYNEQFF
CDR3 DNA: TGTGCCAGCAGCTTGCGGACTAGCGACTACAATGAGCAGTTCTTC

V gene: TRBV7-8
clone size: -
D gene: TRBD2
J gene: TRBJ2-1
CDR3 protein: CASSLASGVYNEQFF
CDR3 DNA: TGTGCCAGCAGCTTGGCTAGCGGGGTATACAATGAGCAGTTCTTC

V gene: TRBV7-3
clone size: -
D gene: TRBD2
J gene: TRBJ2-5
CDR3 protein: CASSPTSGTQETQYF
CDR3 DNA: TGTGCCAGCAGCCCTACTAGCGGGACTCAAGAGACCCAGTACTTC

V gene: TRBV4-1
clone size: once
D gene: TRBD1
J gene: TRBJ1-6
CDR3 protein: CASSQDGQGANSPLHF
CDR3 DNA: TGCGCCAGCAGCCAAGATGGACAGGGGGCCAATTCACCCCTCCACTTT

V gene: TRBV5-6
clone size: -
D gene: TRBD1
J gene: TRBJ2-7
CDR3 protein: CASSLARSGGYF
CDR3 DNA: TGTGCCAGCAGCTTGGCCAGGTCAGGGGGTTACTTC

V gene: TRBV5-1
clone size: -
D gene: TRBD1
J gene: TRBJ2-6
CDR3 protein: CASSPDRVGGANVLTF
CDR3 DNA: TGCGCCAGCAGCCCTGACAGGGTCGGTGGGGCCAACGTCCTGACTTTC

V gene: TRBV18
clone size: few
D gene: -
J gene: TRBJ2-1
CDR3 protein: CASSNRDKTYNEQFF
CDR3 DNA: TGTGCCAGTAGCAACCGGGACAAGACCTACAATGAGCAGTTCTTC